This note documents a single TCR beta chain sequence. The target antigen is unknown. Compared with germline, one end of the junction differs, possibly owing to a read error. The CDR3 sequence is 18 residues long. Germline CDR1 and CDR2: SGHTA and FQGTGA. RNA transcripts served as template for amplifying TCR beta CDR3 sequences. The library came from an HTBI-primed first-round RT-PCR and a second-round multiplex PCR. TCRdb called the multiplex PCR reads again in MiXCR, with one record for every CDR3 protein. The sample carries roughly 420,000 distinct CDR3 sequences, roughly 21% recorded once. The sample originates from a study of Graves' ophthalmopathy and Graves' hyperthyroidism. On the study more broadly: Peripheral blood was gathered at first diagnosis, ahead of any treatment whatsoever.

Aged 18 to 65, the patients with hyperthyroidism had under 2 months' duration and were newly diagnosed. No donor had other autoimmune disease, uncontrolled infection, pregnancy or lactation. Study results and limitations: Ophthalmopathy cases were distinguished from stable hyperthyroidism by a 13-signature model, reaching 85% to 90% sensitivity and approximately 83% specificity.

This chain joins TRBV7-3 and TRBJ2-1; 15 positions agree with TRBD2. Sequenced input: peripheral blood. This TCR was sampled from a young woman with stable Graves' hyperthyroidism. The CDR3 nucleotides read TGTGCCAACAGCCAAATAGGACTAGCGGGAGGGCCTACCGATGAGCAGTTCTTC. Its protein is CANSQIGLAGGPTDEQFF.